Listed here are 24 T cell receptor beta chains from one sample, sequenced in a study of somatic mutations in cytotoxic T cells in rheumatoid arthritis. The protocol was immunoSEQ multiplex PCR, while the TCRdb copy is restricted to in-frame clones and leaves out a portion. This sample carries about 2,000 clones, approximately 79% of them seen once, and the ten largest clones take over 35%. Material: CD8+ T cells sorted from blood. The source is a woman in her 40s with rheumatoid arthritis.

The chain couples TRBV11-2 to TRBJ1-2; D remains unclear. The germline V and J ends were trimmed by 1 base and 8 bases, with 8 bases remaining between them. Germline assignment: CDR1 SGHAT and CDR2 FQNNGV. The CDR3 contains 12 residues. The CDR3 DNA reads as TGTGCCAGCAGCTTAGTGGGAGCAGGCTACACCTTC. Its translation is CASSLVGAGYTF.

This chain connects TRBV5-1 to TRBJ2-3, with 9 bases that match TRBD1. Trimming cost V 2 bases and J 6 bases; bases outside gene matches: 10. The CDR3 extends over 16 amino acids. Germline V gene data show CDR1 as SGHRS and CDR2 as YFSETQ. This CDR3 is CASSFLPGQGEDTQYF. Written as DNA, the CDR3 is TGCGCCAGCAGCTTTTTACCGGGACAGGGAGAGGATACGCAGTATTTT.

This clone was detected only a few times. The rearrangement uses TRBV6-6 and TRBJ2-1, with 9 bases lining up with TRBD2. Germline V gene lookup returns CDR1 MNHNY and CDR2 SVGAGI (reference sequence). The V gene end was trimmed by 2 bases and the J gene end by 8 bases; junction bases not matched to a gene: 7. This CDR3 is built from 15 residues. Here the CDR3 reads CASSYGAGGPDEQFF. In DNA, the CDR3 is TGTGCCAGCAGTTACGGGGCGGGGGGGCCCGATGAGCAGTTCTTC.

This clone was observed once. The chain couples TRBV11-2 to TRBJ1-2, with TRBD1 identical over 9 bases. CDR3 size: 15 residues. Trimming removed 2 bases from V and 8 bases from J; junction bases left unmatched: 9. Germline V gene lookup returns CDR1 SGHAT and CDR2 FQNNGV. CDR3 region: CASSLPSWTGDGYTF. CDR3 nucleotide sequence: TGTGCCAGCAGCTTACCCTCCTGGACAGGGGACGGCTACACCTTC.

The chain links TRBV10-1 to TRBJ2-2; 7 bases align to TRBD2. This CDR3 is 14 amino acids long. CDR1 is WNHNN and CDR2 is SYGVQD in the germline V gene (reference sequence). V was clipped by 10 bases and J by 3 bases; unmatched bases: 8. The CDR3 nucleotides read TGCGCCACCAAGGGAGGGTTGGACACCGGGGAGCTGTTTTTT. Translating it yields CATKGGLDTGELFF.

As regards this clone: Compared with germline, one end of the junction differs, possibly owing to a read error. CDR3 coding DNA: TGTGCTAGCAGCTTACAGCTGGTTCTAGCGGGAGTGAGGGAGACCCAGTACTTC. This gives the protein CASSLQLVLAGVRETQYF. The J gene is TRBJ2-5, the V gene TRBV7-7; 10 nucleotides agree with TRBD2. Germline values: CDR1 SSHAT, CDR2 FNYEAQ (reference sequence). CDR3 length: 18 amino acids.

The chain combines TRBV6-5 with TRBJ1-1, with D possibly matching TRBD1 (5 bases). Trimming took 5 bases from V and 4 from J, leaving 14 bases between them. Germline loops: CDR1 MNHEY, CDR2 SVGAGI. The CDR3 sequence is 14 residues long. DNA for the CDR3: TGTGCCAGCAGTGAGGAGGGGACGTTCACTGAAGCTTTCTTT. Its protein product is CASSEEGTFTEAFF.

The rearrangement joins TRBV28 to TRBJ2-7; 7 positions agree with TRBD1. The CDR3 consists of 12 residues. The V gene end was trimmed by 5 bases and the J gene end by 3 bases; junction bases not matched to a gene: 1. Germline lookup yields CDR1 MDHEN and CDR2 SYDVKM. The CDR3 nucleotides are TGTGCCAGCAGTAGGGACAGCTACGAGCAGTACTTC. Protein sequence: CASSRDSYEQYF.

This clone was detected once. This chain joins TRBV10-1 and TRBJ2-7; 8 bases line up with TRBD2. Germline lookup yields CDR1 WNHNN and CDR2 SYGVQD (reference sequence). CDR3 length equals 13 residues. Trimming at V came to 6 bases and at J to 5 bases, leaving 6 bases not matched to a gene. The CDR3 here is CASSKPAGDEQYF. CDR3 coding DNA: TGCGCCAGCAGCAAACCAGCGGGAGACGAGCAGTACTTC.

This sequence joins TRBV14 and TRBJ1-2; D not certain. The germline CDR1 and CDR2 sequences are SGHDN and FVKESK. There are 16 residues in the CDR3. The V gene lost 5 bases and the J gene lost 8 bases, with 24 bases spanning the gap. The CDR3: CASSEYGDRKDRGYTF. In DNA, the CDR3 is TGTGCCAGCAGCGAATACGGAGATAGAAAAGATCGCGGCTACACCTTC.

This chain links TRBV10-3 with TRBJ2-7, with TRBD1 matching 10 bases. Per germline, CDR1 ENHRY and CDR2 SYGVKD. CDR3 length: 14 residues. V shed 4 bases and J 7 bases; nucleotides not matched to a gene: 7. This CDR3 reads CAISVGTGVGEQYF. The CDR3 bases are TGTGCCATCAGTGTGGGGACAGGGGTGGGGGAGCAGTACTTC.

J is TRBJ2-3 and V is TRBV5-3, with 15 bases that match TRBD2. TRBV5-3 is classed as an ORF, of uncertain function. The CDR3 has 16 amino acids. With V trimmed by 4 bases and J by 11 bases, 11 bases remained unmatched. CDR3 sequence reads: CARSAIYWTSGGEQYF. DNA of the CDR3: TGTGCCAGAAGCGCAATCTACTGGACTAGCGGGGGGGAGCAGTATTTT.

The rearrangement uses TRBV30 and TRBJ2-7, with a weak D call TRBD1 (6 bases). The ends were cut back, 7 bases at V and 3 bases at J, with 13 bases in the middle. This CDR3 contains 12 residues. Germline-derived CDR1 and CDR2 are GTSNPN and SVGIG (reference sequence). CDR3 nucleotides: TGTGCCTTCCATCCCAGGGGCTACGAGCAGTACTTC. It codes for CAFHPRGYEQYF.

In its sample, this clone was seen a few times. J is TRBJ2-2 and V is TRBV6-4, with 9 bases aligning to TRBD2. V lost 0 bases to trimming and J lost 6 bases; unmatched junction nucleotides: 2. The CDR3 runs 15 residues. Germline CDR1 reads MRHNA; CDR2 reads SNTAGT. CDR3 bases: TGTGCCAGCAGTGACTCGGTAGCGGGAGCCGGGGAGCTGTTTTTT. Amino acids: CASSDSVAGAGELFF.

This clone was recorded a few times. The J gene is TRBJ1-5, the V gene TRBV4-1; tentatively, D is TRBD1 (5 bases). V was shortened by 1 base and J by 2 bases, with 6 bases between the two germline ends. Germline CDR1 and CDR2: MGHRA and YSYEKL. The CDR3 length is 14 residues. CDR3 nucleotide sequence: TGCGCCAGCAGCCAAGCGGGGGGCAATCAGCCCCAGCATTTT. Protein sequence: CASSQAGGNQPQHF.

The V gene is TRBV28, the J gene TRBJ1-4, with D unresolved. Germline CDR1 reads MDHEN; CDR2 reads SYDVKM. Trimming stripped 5 bases from V and 8 bases from J, with 6 bases between. CDR3 length: 11 residues. CDR3 nucleotides: TGTGCCAGCAGTCGAGGGGAAAAACTGTTTTTT. Its protein product is CASSRGEKLFF.

The rearrangement uses TRBV6-6 and TRBJ2-7; 12 bases line up with TRBD1. CDR1 is MNHNY, CDR2 SVGAGI, per germline (reference sequence). The V gene end was trimmed by 5 bases and the J gene end by 6 bases; junction bases not matched to a gene: 11. The CDR3 is 16 residues long. CDR3 in amino acids: CASSRTPGQGAFEQYF. CDR3 nucleotides: TGTGCCAGCAGTCGGACTCCGGGACAGGGGGCGTTCGAGCAGTACTTC.

The chain carries TRBV6-1 and TRBJ2-7, with D possibly being TRBD1 (6 bases). The CDR3 is made up of 13 amino acids. CDR1 is MNHNS and CDR2 is SASEGT in the germline V gene. Trimming removed 6 bases from V and 2 bases from J, with 11 bases in between. CDR3 sequence: CASSSGTTYEQYF. For the CDR3, the DNA is TGTGCCAGCAGCTCCGGGACAACCTACGAGCAGTACTTC.

The chain carries TRBV11-2 and TRBJ2-7; 8 positions match TRBD2. Germline loops: CDR1 SGHAT, CDR2 FQNNGV. CDR3 size: 17 residues. The V segment lost 5 bases and the J segment 0 bases; nucleotides outside the gene matches: 12. The CDR3 DNA reads as TGTGCCAGCAGCCACCCGGGAGGGGGAAGGAGCTCCTACGAGCAGTACTTC. Its protein product is CASSHPGGGRSSYEQYF.

This clone came up a few times. The chain is built from TRBV7-2 and TRBJ2-7; tentative D call: TRBD1 (6 bases). V shed 4 bases and J shed 2 bases, with 9 bases lying between them. Looked up from germline, CDR1 is SGHTA and CDR2 is FQGNSA. The CDR3 spans 13 residues. CDR3 nucleotides: TGTGCCAGCAGCTCCGGGACAACCTACGAGCAGTACTTC. Translated: CASSSGTTYEQYF.

This clone occurred once. The V gene is TRBV7-9, the J gene TRBJ2-2; 8 positions agree with TRBD1. This CDR3 has 15 amino acids. Germline V gives CDR1 SEHNR, CDR2 FQNEAQ (reference sequence). V was clipped by 5 bases and J by 6 bases; unmatched bases: 8. The CDR3 DNA sequence: TGTGCCAGCAGCCCGCGACAGGGGTGGGCCGGGGAGCTGTTTTTT. It codes for CASSPRQGWAGELFF. The variable domain in full, with the rest retrieved from reference TRBV7-9 and TRBJ2-2, is DTGVSQNPRHKITKRGQNVTFRCDPISEHNRLYWYRQTLGQGPEFLTYFQNEAQLEKSRLLSDRFSAERPKGSFSTLEIQRTEQGDSAMYLCASSPRQGWAGELFFGEGSRLTVL.

This clone was recorded once. This chain joins TRBV15 and TRBJ2-1, with D possibly being TRBD1 (6 bases). The CDR3 length is 15 residues. Germline CDR1 and CDR2: LNHNV and YYDKDF (reference sequence). V was pared by 5 bases and J by 9 bases, with 20 bases between. The CDR3 sequence is CATSLDSRAIGEQFF. The CDR3 bases are TGTGCCACCAGCCTGGACAGTAGGGCAATTGGTGAGCAGTTCTTC.

J is TRBJ2-2 and V is TRBV4-1, with a possible D match to TRBD2 (6 bases). The V gene's germline CDR1 is MGHRA and CDR2 YSYEKL. V was clipped by 1 base and J by 4 bases, with 10 bases between them. The CDR3 sequence is 15 residues long. This CDR3 reads CASSQGGAGTGELFF. The CDR3, as DNA: TGCGCCAGCAGCCAAGGCGGGGCGGGCACCGGGGAGCTGTTTTTT.

The chain combines TRBV9 with TRBJ2-6; D not certain. The germline gives CDR1 SGDLS, CDR2 YYNGEE. The CDR3 covers 17 residues. Trimming removed 3 bases at V and 0 bases at J, with 13 bases between. CDR3 nucleotides: TGTGCCAGCAGCGGTTCCTGGCTGTTCTCTGGGGCCAACGTCCTGACTTTC. Its translation is CASSGSWLFSGANVLTF.